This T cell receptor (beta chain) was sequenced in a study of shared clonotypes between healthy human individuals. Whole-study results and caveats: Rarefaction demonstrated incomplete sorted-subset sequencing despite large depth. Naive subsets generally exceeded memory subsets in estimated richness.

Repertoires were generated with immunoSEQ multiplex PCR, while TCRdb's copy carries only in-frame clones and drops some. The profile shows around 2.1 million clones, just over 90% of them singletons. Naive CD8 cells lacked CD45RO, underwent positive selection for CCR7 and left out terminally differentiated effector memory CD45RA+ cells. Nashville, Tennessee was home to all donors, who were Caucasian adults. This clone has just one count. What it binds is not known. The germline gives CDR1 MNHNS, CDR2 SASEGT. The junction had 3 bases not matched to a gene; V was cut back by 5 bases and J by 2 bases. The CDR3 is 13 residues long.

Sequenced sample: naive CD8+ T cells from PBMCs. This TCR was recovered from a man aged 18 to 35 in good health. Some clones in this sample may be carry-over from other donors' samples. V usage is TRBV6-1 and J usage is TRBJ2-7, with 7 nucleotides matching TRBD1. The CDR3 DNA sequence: TGTGCCAGCAGTCCGGGACAGACCTACGAGCAGTACTTC. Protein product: CASSPGQTYEQYF.